Listed below are T cell receptor beta chains from one sample, sequenced in a study of Ad26.COV2.S vaccination and SARS-CoV-2 variants. The method was immunoSEQ multiplex PCR; TCRdb's version includes in-frame clones alone and lacks a portion of them. The repertoire consists of roughly 500,000 clones, with roughly 85% occurring once and the leading ten covering 9.5% to 15%. The source was peripheral blood, collected in a trial of Ad26.COV2.S vaccine versus placebo. These receptors were collected from a person between 18 and 59 years old who received the Ad26.COV2.S COVID-19 vaccine or a placebo. CDR3s include the opening cysteine and the closing phenylalanine or tryptophan. Clone size appears in some rows only: once, few, many, or a class for an expanded clone.

len	abundance	v_gene	j_gene	CDR3aa
14	.	TRBV11-1	TRBJ2-7	CASSLEWATYEQYF
11	few	TRBV3-1/TRBV3-2	TRBJ2-1	CASSQVGEQFF
14	.	TRBV2	TRBJ2-7	CASSAGTGDYEQYF
17	.	TRBV3-1/TRBV3-2	TRBJ2-1	CASSPDRGHPSYNEQFF
14	.	TRBV21-1	TRBJ2-7	CASSSRGGGYEQYF
13	.	TRBV7-3	TRBJ1-1	CASSRLWGTEAFF
16	.	TRBV14	TRBJ2-1	CASSPIGGTSYNEQFF
14	few	TRBV19	TRBJ1-5	CASGGQLGNQPQHF
16	.	TRBV6-6	TRBJ1-1	CASSLFLWGRSSEAFF
19	.	TRBV9	TRBJ1-1	CASSVDPLRRTPLNTEAFF
15	once	TRBV7-8	TRBJ1-6	CASSLGGNYNSPLHF
16	.	TRBV19	TRBJ2-7	CASSPGTGGAIYEQYF
14	.	TRBV5-6	TRBJ2-7	CASSLVGSAYEQYF
14	.	TRBV23-1	TRBJ2-2	CASSPLWSTGELFF
22	.	TRBV19	TRBJ2-3	CASSIDGRLAGIDTLQSDTQYF
16	.	TRBV4-1	TRBJ1-6	CASSQAGTELGGALHF
16	.	TRBV27	TRBJ2-3	CASSLYPPASTDTQYF
19	.	TRBV6-2/TRBV6-3	TRBJ2-7	CASSYSYTGVQQSHYEQYF
14	.	TRBV9	TRBJ2-2	CASSLEGWTGELFF
14	.	TRBV11-2	TRBJ1-5	CASSGPGQNQPQHF
16	.	TRBV19	TRBJ1-2	CASSTDRDRGFYGYTF
16	.	TRBV7-9	TRBJ2-3	CASSRGTSGYTDTQYF
15	.	TRBV10-2	TRBJ2-1	CASGGKMGFYNEQFF
13	many	TRBV10-3	TRBJ2-7	CAIREDRVYEQYF
15	.	TRBV10-2	TRBJ1-5	CASSEVGVSNQPQHF
16	.	TRBV11-2	TRBJ1-4	CASSSGQRATNEKLFF
16	.	TRBV28	TRBJ1-2	CASSFYSETWEDGYTF
12	once	TRBV27	TRBJ1-1	CASRSVNTEAFF
15	.	TRBV7-3	TRBJ2-5	CASSLAGGSQETQYF
15	.	TRBV9	TRBJ2-3	CASSVEGVGRDTQYF
18	.	TRBV7-3	TRBJ2-3	CASRPPLAGGPGTDTQYF
14	.	TRBV6-5	TRBJ2-1	CASSYTLQGGGQFF
15	.	TRBV6-5	TRBJ2-7	CASSRSLGTSREQYF
13	few	TRBV30	TRBJ1-5	CAWGRYSNQPQHF
12	.	TRBV12-3/TRBV12-4	TRBJ2-1	CASSLSANEQFF
23	.	TRBV28	TRBJ1-2	CASMMTGKILSEDPPGANYGYTF
15	once	TRBV2	TRBJ2-1	CASSGVGQPYNEQFF
15	.	TRBV6-5	TRBJ2-2	CASSPAGVGTGELFF
13	.	TRBV24-1	TRBJ2-7	CATSDPAVSEQYF
15	.	TRBV4-3	TRBJ2-5	CASSQDGSSRETQYF
14	.	TRBV5-1	TRBJ2-5	CASHPRASQETQYF
15	.	TRBV11-2	TRBJ1-2	CASRGTTGTDYGYTF
14	medium-sized	TRBV6-4	TRBJ2-3	CASSASGSTDTQYF
13	.	TRBV6-5	TRBJ2-2	CASSYSTGGELFF
13	.	TRBV28	TRBJ2-1	CASSPVNSNEQFF
11	.	TRBV5-1	TRBJ2-3	CASTNQDTQYF
14	.	TRBV29-1	TRBJ1-1	CSVEGRQLNTEAFF
15	few	TRBV14	TRBJ1-2	CASSHWGTERNGYTF
16	.	TRBV6-2/TRBV6-3	TRBJ2-1	CASSWGPGQVVNEQFF
21	.	TRBV29-1	TRBJ2-7	CSVAGLAGGFGGGIAAYEQYF